This T cell receptor (beta chain) was captured in a study of blood T cell repertoires in COVID-19. Study as a whole: Italy, Spain and the United States were the sources of the convalescent and acute COVID-19 samples. The cDNA or gDNA used as material had been derived from T cells, B-cell-depleted T cells, or PBMCs.

V lost 2 bases, J lost 4 bases, and 5 bases lay in between. The CDR3 has 12 residues. In germline, CDR1 is MNHNS, CDR2 SASEGT. This clone was found once. Original handling: Estimation of nucleated cell counts relied on the amplification of reference gene primers. The data were produced by immunoSEQ multiplex PCR, yet TCRdb's version contains in-frame clones alone and is incomplete. V and J calls and clone size are copied from that table; D and trimming were computed from the DNA. The sample gives 100,000 to 150,000 clones, almost 90% of which show up once; about 3.8% is in the top ten. Seattle researchers signed up patients amid active infection and tracked them longitudinally.

The V call is TRBV6-1, the J call TRBJ1-2, with D unresolved. The sequence was collected from a woman aged 60-75 years with COVID-19, enrolled during active disease. The sequenced sample consisted of peripheral blood. CDR3 DNA sequence: TGTGCCAGCAGTGAAAATATCTATGGCTACACCTTC. Translating gives CASSENIYGYTF.